This T cell receptor (beta chain) emerged from a study of OX40 agonist ivuxolimab in advanced cancers. CDR3 length: 15 amino acids. After removal of 6 bases from V and 1 base from J, the junction contained 6 bases not matched to a gene. Germline-derived CDR1 and CDR2 are MNHEY and SMNVEV (reference sequence). Using immunoSEQ multiplex PCR, the repertoire was profiled, and TCRdb retains in-frame clones only, with some absent. This table has tens of thousands of clones, around 90% appearing once. Sequencing used CD4+ or CD8+ T cells sorted from blood, obtained in a trial of the OX40 agonist ivuxolimab. The J gene is TRBJ2-1, the V gene TRBV27; TRBD2 aligns across 7 bases. This receptor was identified in an adult with an advanced solid tumor such as melanoma, head and neck, liver or kidney cancer. CDR3 sequence reads: CASSHSSGSYNEQFF. The CDR3 coding sequence is TGTGCCAGCAGCCACTCTAGCGGATCCTACAATGAGCAGTTCTTC.